The table lists the clone carrying this T cell receptor (beta chain) with a count of one. Per the germline V gene, CDR1 is MDHEN and CDR2 is SYDVKM. Trimming removed 6 bases from V and 3 bases from J; junction bases left unmatched: 5. This CDR3 is built from 14 residues. The data were obtained in a study of blood T cell repertoires in COVID-19. Study summary: Samples taken during acute and convalescent COVID-19 were collected in the United States, Italy and Spain.

The repertoire was sequenced with immunoSEQ multiplex PCR; TCRdb's copy has only in-frame clones and lacks some. The profile shows under 300,000 clones, about nine tenths of them singletons. Individuals aged about 18 to 90 years were recruited from 24 US areas. The genes are TRBV28 and TRBJ1-5, with 7 bases matching TRBD1. Sequenced material: PBMCs or T cells enriched from blood (not recorded which). This sequence originates from a woman in her twenties or thirties with acute COVID-19. This chain's CDR3 is CASSRQGLNQPQHF. The CDR3, as DNA: TGTGCCAGCAGCCGACAGGGCCTCAATCAGCCCCAGCATTTT.